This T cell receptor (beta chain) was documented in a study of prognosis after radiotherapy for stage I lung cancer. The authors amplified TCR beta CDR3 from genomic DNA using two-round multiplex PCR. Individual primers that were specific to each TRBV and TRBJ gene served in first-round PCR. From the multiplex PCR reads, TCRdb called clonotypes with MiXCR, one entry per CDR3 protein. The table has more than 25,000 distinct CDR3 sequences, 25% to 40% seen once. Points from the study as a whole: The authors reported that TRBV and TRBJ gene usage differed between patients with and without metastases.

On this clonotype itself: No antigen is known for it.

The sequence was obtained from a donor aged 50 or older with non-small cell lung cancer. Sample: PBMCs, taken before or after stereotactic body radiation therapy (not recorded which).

The CDR3 bases are TGTGCCAGCTCACCACTTCCGGGAGGTAACACTGAAGCTTTCTTT. Protein product: CASSPLPGGNTEAFF. The V call is TRBV18, the J call TRBJ1-1; the D is unclear. There are 15 residues in the CDR3. Per germline, CDR1 KGHSH and CDR2 LQKENI. With 1 base removed from V and 2 bases from J, the gap between germline ends came to 11 bases. The complete variable domain, with remaining parts taken from reference TRBV18 and TRBJ1-1, reads NAGVMQNPRHLVRRRGQEARLRCSPMKGHSHVYWYRQLPEEGLKFMVYLQKENIIDESGMPKERFSAEFPKEGPSILRIQQVVRGDSAAYFCASSPLPGGNTEAFFGQGTRLTVV.